Included here is one T cell receptor beta chain sequence, with context. This sample stems from a study of cytomegalovirus exposure and HLA in healthy donors. The ends lost 2 bases at V and 4 bases at J; junction bases unmatched: 4. Germline V gives CDR1 GTSNPN, CDR2 SVGIG (reference sequence). The CDR3 spans 13 residues. PCR used 60 Vbeta primers and 13 Jbeta primers. The protocol was immunoSEQ multiplex PCR, while the TCRdb copy is restricted to in-frame clones and leaves out a portion. The sample shows some 200,000 clones, and around 0.74% sits with its ten largest clones. The chain has TRBV30 and TRBJ1-1; 7 bases line up with TRBD1. This sequence was found in a boy younger than 18 in good health and CMV-seronegative. Sequenced sample: PBMCs. This CDR3 reads CAWSYRGGTEAFF. CDR3 DNA: TGTGCCTGGAGTTACAGGGGAGGCACTGAAGCTTTCTTT.